This T cell receptor beta chain appears in the sequencing data of a study of identical twins. This clonotype was seen a few times. Template switching created a universal primer site, and the cDNA included unique molecular identifiers. TCRdb redid the calling of the 5' RACE reads with MiXCR, one entry per CDR3 protein. The repertoire holds about 240,000 distinct CDR3 sequences, around 7.6% seen once, with approximately 5.4% in the top ten. The CDR3 length is 14 residues. Looked up from germline, CDR1 is ENHRY and CDR2 is SYGVKD. Trimming took 8 bases from V and 4 from J, leaving 15 bases between them. These data were likewise used in another study, on yellow fever vaccine responses in identical twins. As that study records: Twins reportedly mounted vaccine T cell responses that seemed partly convergent, partly personalized.

The sequence was collected from a woman between 18 and 29 years old in good health. Sequencing input: CD8+ T cells sorted from blood. The chain links TRBV10-3 to TRBJ2-1; D remains ambiguous. The CDR3 region is CAIGFLEMYNEQFF. CDR3 bases: TGTGCCATCGGGTTTTTGGAGATGTACAATGAGCAGTTCTTC.